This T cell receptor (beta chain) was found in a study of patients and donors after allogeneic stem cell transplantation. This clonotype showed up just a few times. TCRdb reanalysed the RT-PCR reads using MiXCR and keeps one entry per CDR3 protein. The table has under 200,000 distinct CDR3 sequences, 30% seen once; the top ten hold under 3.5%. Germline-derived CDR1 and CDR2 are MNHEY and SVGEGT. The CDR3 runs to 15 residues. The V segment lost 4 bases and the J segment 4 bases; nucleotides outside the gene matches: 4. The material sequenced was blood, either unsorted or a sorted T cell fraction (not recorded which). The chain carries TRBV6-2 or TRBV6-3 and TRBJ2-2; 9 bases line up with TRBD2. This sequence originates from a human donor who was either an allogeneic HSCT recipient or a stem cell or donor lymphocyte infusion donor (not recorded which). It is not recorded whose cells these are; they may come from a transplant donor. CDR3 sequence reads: CASSLLAGITGELFF. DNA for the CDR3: TGTGCCAGCAGTTTACTAGCGGGTATCACCGGGGAGCTGTTTTTT.